The 26 T cell receptor beta chains below come from one sample, sequenced in a study of CD8+CD57+ T cells in acquired aplastic anemia. The template for TCR beta VDJ and CDR3 sequence profiling was genomic DNA. From the reads, TCRdb called clonotypes with MiXCR, one entry per CDR3 protein. The data contain some 220,000 distinct CDR3 sequences, roughly 35% of them singletons. The sequenced material came from sorted CD4+, CD8+, or CD8+CD57+ T cells (not recorded which) from PBMCs. These receptors were taken from a human donor in good health, serving as a control.

Note on this clonotype: A much larger clone sits a single nucleotide away, making a read error possible. The J gene is TRBJ1-2, the V gene TRBV5-1; the match to TRBD1 covers 9 bases. From germline, CDR1 is SGHRS and CDR2 YFSETQ. V lost 7 bases to trimming and J lost 8 bases; unmatched junction nucleotides: 12. The CDR3 has 14 amino acids. The CDR3 region is CASGTTRTGEGYTF. The DNA of the CDR3 is TGCGCCAGCGGCACCACCCGGACAGGGGAGGGCTACACCTTC.

As concerns this clonotype: This may be a read error: a much more frequent sequence differs by one nucleotide. The V gene is TRBV20-1, the J gene TRBJ1-2; TRBD1 is a possible D gene (6 bases). The CDR3 extends over 13 amino acids. Germline values: CDR1 DFQATT, CDR2 SNEGSKA (reference sequence). Deletions cut 5 bases from V and 6 bases from J, with 16 bases between. The CDR3 sequence: CSAGRTENHGYTF. The CDR3 nucleotides read TGCAGTGCTGGCAGGACAGAGAATCATGGCTACACCTTC.

The genes are TRBV2 and TRBJ2-7; 13 bases agree with TRBD2. Germline loops: CDR1 SNHLY, CDR2 FYNNEI. After removal of 4 bases from V and 7 bases from J, the junction contained 7 bases not matched to a gene. This CDR3 spans 15 amino acids. CDR3 sequence reads: CASSGLAGGAGEQYF. CDR3 DNA sequence: TGTGCCAGCAGTGGACTAGCGGGAGGTGCGGGGGAGCAGTACTTC.

The chain couples TRBV20-1 to TRBJ2-5; weak D call: TRBD2 (5 bases). V was shortened by 4 bases and J by 1 base, with 10 bases between the two germline ends. Germline V lookup: CDR1 DFQATT, CDR2 SNEGSKA (reference sequence). This CDR3 contains 13 residues. The CDR3 loop reads CSATLESQETQYF. The CDR3 nucleotides are TGCAGTGCTACACTAGAGTCCCAAGAGACCCAGTACTTC.

This clonotype showed up many times. This chain joins TRBV14 and TRBJ1-2; 8 positions agree with TRBD1. The CDR3 spans 16 residues. The germline CDR1 and CDR2 sequences are SGHDN and FVKESK. V was clipped by 3 bases and J by 3 bases; unmatched bases: 9. In nucleotides, the CDR3 is TGTGCCAGCAGCCACCTAGGACAGGGCCGTGACTATGGCTACACCTTC. Its translation is CASSHLGQGRDYGYTF.

This clonotype was counted at least ten times. V and J are TRBV6-5 and TRBJ2-1; a possible D gene is TRBD1 (7 bases). Trimming removed 4 bases from V and 8 bases from J, with 15 bases in between. The germline V gene has CDR1 MNHEY and CDR2 SVGAGI. CDR3 length: 14 residues. CDR3 protein: CASSSSLRGDEQFF. The CDR3 coding sequence is TGTGCCAGCAGTTCATCCCTCAGGGGGGATGAGCAGTTCTTC.

The rearrangement links TRBV14 to TRBJ1-3; D is unclear. CDR3 length: 15 residues. The germline gives CDR1 SGHDN, CDR2 FVKESK. Deletions cut 4 bases from V and 2 bases from J, with 12 bases between. Here the CDR3 DNA reads TGTGCCAGCAGCCTCTCGTGGGGTACTGGAAACACCATATATTTT. Residues: CASSLSWGTGNTIYF.

The rearrangement uses TRBV25-1 and TRBJ2-7; the D call may be TRBD1 or TRBD2 (6 bases each). Trimming removed 8 bases at V and 6 bases at J, with 20 bases between. Germline lookup yields CDR1 MGHDK and CDR2 SYGVNS. CDR3 size: 14 residues. The CDR3 is CASGGGSGAAEQYF. The CDR3 region has the DNA TGTGCCAGCGGAGGGGGTTCCGGGGCCGCCGAGCAGTACTTC.

This clonotype was picked up one time. The chain is built from TRBV19 and TRBJ2-7; weak D call: TRBD1 (6 bases). Germline values: CDR1 LNHDA, CDR2 SQIVND (reference sequence). V gave up 3 bases and J gave up 6 bases, with 9 bases separating them. The CDR3 is 12 residues long. The CDR3 region has the DNA TGTGCCAGTAGTATTCTAGGGGGCGAGCAGTACTTC. This codes for CASSILGGEQYF.

The rearrangement links TRBV24-1 to TRBJ2-5; no clear D gene. V was clipped by 4 bases and J by 5 bases, with 16 bases between them. Germline V gene lookup returns CDR1 KGHDR and CDR2 SFDVKD. This CDR3 comprises 15 residues. CDR3 nucleotide sequence: TGTGCCACCAGTGAAAGTCGGAATGATCAGGAGACCCAGTACTTC. It codes for CATSESRNDQETQYF.

In this sample, this clonotype turned up many times. The chain joins TRBV7-9 to TRBJ1-2; D not resolved. Deletions cut 5 bases from V and 4 bases from J, with 11 bases between. This CDR3 has 13 residues. Germline V gives CDR1 SEHNR, CDR2 FQNEAQ (reference sequence). This CDR3 is CASSPDGLYGYTF. CDR3 DNA sequence: TGTGCCAGCAGCCCAGACGGGCTCTATGGCTACACCTTC.

Turning to this clonotype: A read error may be the cause here, since a much bigger clone is one base away. The V call is TRBV20-1, the J call TRBJ2-5, with a weak D call TRBD2 (7 bases). This CDR3 is 15 amino acids long. Germline V CDR1 and CDR2: DFQATT, SNEGSKA (reference sequence). Trimming took 7 bases from V and 3 from J, leaving 21 bases between them. CDR3 bases: TGCAGTGTGCCAACACAGGGAGGGGTCGAAGAGACCCAGTACTTC. Amino acid sequence: CSVPTQGGVEETQYF.

The table lists this clonotype with many counts. The rearrangement uses TRBV15 and TRBJ2-3; TRBD1 matches 8 bases. From germline, CDR1 is LNHNV and CDR2 YYDKDF (reference sequence). The CDR3 totals 16 residues. V was clipped by 5 bases and J by 3 bases; unmatched bases: 10. Written as DNA, the CDR3 is TGTGCCACCAGCGGCCGACAGGGGACTGTGACAGATACGCAGTATTTT. It yields the protein CATSGRQGTVTDTQYF.

This clonotype came up many times. The gene calls are TRBV20-1 and TRBJ1-4, with no clear D. Looked up from germline, CDR1 is DFQATT and CDR2 is SNEGSKA (reference sequence). V gave up 1 base and J gave up 0 bases, with 6 bases separating them. This CDR3 contains 14 residues. CDR3 bases: TGCAGTGCTAGAGGCGGAGCAACTAATGAAAAACTGTTTTTT. This sequence encodes CSARGGATNEKLFF.

In this sample, this clonotype turned up a few times. The chain employs TRBV13 and TRBJ1-1, with 9 bases aligning to TRBD1. The V gene end was trimmed by 4 bases and the J gene end by 6 bases; junction bases not matched to a gene: 12. The germline CDR1 and CDR2 sequences are PRHDT and FYEKMQ (reference sequence). The CDR3 spans 16 residues. The CDR3 coding sequence is TGTGCCAGCAGCTCAGGGTACCGGACAGGGGTGCCTGAAGCTTTCTTT. It encodes CASSSGYRTGVPEAFF.

This clonotype came up many times. V is TRBV2 and J is TRBJ2-2, with 11 bases aligning to TRBD1. The CDR3 spans 14 residues. In germline, CDR1 is SNHLY, CDR2 FYNNEI. Trimming at V came to 10 bases and at J to 7 bases, leaving 8 bases not matched to a gene. The CDR3 sequence is CATDRTGGGGELFF. DNA of the CDR3: TGTGCCACGGACAGGACAGGGGGCGGCGGGGAGCTGTTTTTT.

The chain joins TRBV7-9 to TRBJ1-2, with D unresolved. Looked up from germline, CDR1 is SEHNR and CDR2 is FQNEAQ (reference sequence). CDR3 size: 12 residues. V dropped 2 bases and J dropped 8 bases, with 9 bases sitting between them. DNA of the CDR3: TGTGCCAGCAGCTTACCGGGTCGAGGCTACACCTTC. Translating gives CASSLPGRGYTF.

This clonotype was detected ten times or more. V gene TRBV2 combines with J gene TRBJ2-3; 14 positions agree with TRBD2. CDR1 SNHLY and CDR2 FYNNEI come from the germline V gene. J gave up 5 bases and V 6 bases, and 7 bases lay outside the gene matches. The CDR3 has 16 amino acids. The CDR3 sequence: CASRWTSGGQEDTQYF. In DNA form, the CDR3 reads TGTGCCAGCAGATGGACTAGCGGGGGGCAGGAAGATACGCAGTATTTT.

This clonotype appeared many times. The CDR3 protein is CASSRDRTNTGELFF. The CDR3 DNA reads TGTGCCAGCAGCCGAGACAGGACGAACACCGGGGAGCTGTTTTTT. The chain joins TRBV2 to TRBJ2-2; perhaps TRBD1 as D (6 bases). CDR1 is SNHLY and CDR2 is FYNNEI in the germline V gene. CDR3 length: 15 amino acids. The V gene lost 6 bases and the J gene lost 0 bases, with 11 bases spanning the gap.

This clonotype was seen more than once but under ten times. Just one base apart from a much larger clone, this may be a read error. The chain recombines TRBV6-5 with TRBJ2-7; 8 bases are a match to TRBD2. The V gene's germline CDR1 is MNHEY and CDR2 SVGAGI. This CDR3 is built from 15 residues. DNA for the CDR3: TGTGCCAGCAGTTACTCTGCGGGAGGCTCCTACGAGCGGTACTTC. This translates into CASSYSAGGSYERYF.

This clonotype was counted a few times. This chain links TRBV5-6 with TRBJ1-6; a weak D match, TRBD1 (6 bases). Germline V gene lookup returns CDR1 SGHDT and CDR2 YYEEEE. This CDR3 region has 16 residues. The germline V and J ends were trimmed by 4 bases and 3 bases, with 14 bases remaining between them. Here the CDR3 reads CASSHNRVFYNSPLHF. The CDR3 DNA reads TGTGCCAGCAGCCACAACAGGGTATTCTATAATTCACCCCTCCACTTT.

Remarks on this clonotype: This may arise from a read error, as a much more abundant clone is one base away. This chain uses TRBV6-1 with TRBJ1-2, with no clear D. This CDR3 contains 14 residues. Trimming left V 6 bases short and J 3 bases short, with 14 bases between. The germline V gene has CDR1 MNHNS and CDR2 SASEGT. The CDR3 loop reads CASSPPAGDYGYTF. In DNA, the CDR3 is TGTGCCAGCAGCCCACCGGCTGGAGACTATGGCTACACCTTC.

This clonotype occurred many times. The rearrangement links TRBV11-2 to TRBJ1-1; D remains ambiguous. The germline CDR1 and CDR2 sequences are SGHAT and FQNNGV. Deletions cut 6 bases from V and 1 base from J, with 15 bases between. The CDR3 is 15 amino acids. The chain's CDR3 is CASRLLGQSNTEAFF. The CDR3 DNA sequence: TGTGCCAGCAGGTTACTTGGGCAGTCGAACACTGAAGCTTTCTTT.

This clonotype was recorded at least ten times. The rearrangement uses TRBV19 and TRBJ2-3, with D unclear. CDR1 is LNHDA and CDR2 is SQIVND in the germline V gene (reference sequence). The CDR3 extends over 14 amino acids. Trimming pared 3 bases from V and 3 bases from J, leaving 10 bases between. As DNA, the CDR3 is TGTGCCAGTAGTATTTCAGAAACGACAGATACGCAGTATTTT. Amino acid sequence: CASSISETTDTQYF.

This chain uses TRBV20-1 with TRBJ2-1, with 11 nucleotides matching TRBD2. Germline trimming cut 1 base from V and 6 bases from J; bases unmatched to any gene: 8. This CDR3 comprises 16 residues. Germline-derived CDR1 and CDR2 are DFQATT and SNEGSKA (reference sequence). CDR3 coding DNA: TGCAGTGCTAGAGTAGCGGGGGGGTTTTGGGGCAATGAGCAGTTCTTC. Its translation: CSARVAGGFWGNEQFF.

In its sample, this clonotype was seen many times. The chain employs TRBV18 and TRBJ2-7; 7 nucleotides agree with TRBD1. From germline, CDR1 is KGHSH and CDR2 LQKENI. This CDR3 is built from 15 residues. J lost 0 bases, V lost 1 base, and 3 bases had no gene match. CDR3 protein: CASSPHRDSSYEQYF. The DNA for the CDR3 is TGTGCCAGCTCACCACACCGGGACAGCTCCTACGAGCAGTACTTC.